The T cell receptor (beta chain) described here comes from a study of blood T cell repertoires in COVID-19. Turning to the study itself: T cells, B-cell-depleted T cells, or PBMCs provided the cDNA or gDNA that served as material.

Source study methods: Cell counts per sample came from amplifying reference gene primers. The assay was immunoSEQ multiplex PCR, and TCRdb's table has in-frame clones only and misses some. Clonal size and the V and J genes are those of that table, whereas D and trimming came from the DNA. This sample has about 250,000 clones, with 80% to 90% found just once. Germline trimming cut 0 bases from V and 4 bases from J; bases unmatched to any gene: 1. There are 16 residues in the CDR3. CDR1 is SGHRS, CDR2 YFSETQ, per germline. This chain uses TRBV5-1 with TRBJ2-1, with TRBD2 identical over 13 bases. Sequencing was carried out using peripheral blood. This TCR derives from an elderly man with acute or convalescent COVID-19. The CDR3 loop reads CASSLALAGGYNEQFF. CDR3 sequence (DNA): TGCGCCAGCAGCTTGGCACTAGCGGGGGGGTACAATGAGCAGTTCTTC.